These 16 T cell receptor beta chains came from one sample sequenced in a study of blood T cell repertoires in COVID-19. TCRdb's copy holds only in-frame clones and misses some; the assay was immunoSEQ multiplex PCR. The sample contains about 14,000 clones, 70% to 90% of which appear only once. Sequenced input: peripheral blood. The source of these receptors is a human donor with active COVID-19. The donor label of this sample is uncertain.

In DNA, the CDR3 is TGTGCCAGCAGTTCCCGTGGGGGGACGAACACTGAAGCTTTCTTT. Translation: CASSSRGGTNTEAFF. The rearrangement uses TRBV27 and TRBJ1-1, with a tentative D call TRBD1 (5 bases). The CDR3 totals 15 residues. V was pared by 4 bases and J by 1 base, with 13 bases between. Germline lookup yields CDR1 MNHEY and CDR2 SMNVEV (reference sequence).

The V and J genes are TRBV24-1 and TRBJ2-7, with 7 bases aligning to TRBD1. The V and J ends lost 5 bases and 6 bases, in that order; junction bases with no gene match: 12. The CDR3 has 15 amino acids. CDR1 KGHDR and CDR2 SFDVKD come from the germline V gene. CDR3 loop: CATSASGQGVSEQYF. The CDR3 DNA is TGTGCCACCAGTGCCTCGGGGCAGGGGGTTAGCGAGCAGTACTTC.

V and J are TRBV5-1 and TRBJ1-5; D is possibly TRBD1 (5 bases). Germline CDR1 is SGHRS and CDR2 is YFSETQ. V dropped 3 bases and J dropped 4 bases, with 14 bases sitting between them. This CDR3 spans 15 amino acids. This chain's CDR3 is CASSSGTQVNQPQHF. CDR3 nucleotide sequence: TGCGCCAGCAGCTCCGGTACACAGGTGAATCAGCCCCAGCATTTT.

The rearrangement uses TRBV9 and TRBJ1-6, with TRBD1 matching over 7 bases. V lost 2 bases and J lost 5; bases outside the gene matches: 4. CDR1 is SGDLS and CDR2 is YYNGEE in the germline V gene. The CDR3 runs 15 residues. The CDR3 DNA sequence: TGTGCCAGCAGCGTCGGGCAGGGGGATAATTCACCCCTCCACTTT. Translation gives CASSVGQGDNSPLHF.

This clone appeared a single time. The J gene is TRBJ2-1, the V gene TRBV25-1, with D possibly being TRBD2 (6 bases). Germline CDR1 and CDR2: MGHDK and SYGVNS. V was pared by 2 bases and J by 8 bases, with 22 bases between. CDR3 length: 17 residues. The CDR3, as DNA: TGTGCCAGCAGTGAACGGGGGACCGAGCGGGCCTTGTATGAGCAGTTCTTC. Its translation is CASSERGTERALYEQFF.

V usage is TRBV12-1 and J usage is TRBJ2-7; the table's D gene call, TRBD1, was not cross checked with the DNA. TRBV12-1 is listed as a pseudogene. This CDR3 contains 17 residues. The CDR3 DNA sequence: TGTGCCAGCAGCTTTCGACAGGGCCGACGAGGATACTACGAGCAGTACTTC. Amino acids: CASSFRQGRRGYYEQYF.

The CDR3 region is CASSDSGRNIQYF. The CDR3 coding sequence is TGTGCCAGCAGCGACTCCGGGAGAAACATTCAGTACTTC. V and J are TRBV16 and TRBJ2-4, with D possibly matching TRBD2 (6 bases). The CDR3 has 13 amino acids. The germline V and J ends were trimmed by 5 bases and 6 bases, with 11 bases remaining between them. Per germline, CDR1 KGHSY and CDR2 FQNENV.

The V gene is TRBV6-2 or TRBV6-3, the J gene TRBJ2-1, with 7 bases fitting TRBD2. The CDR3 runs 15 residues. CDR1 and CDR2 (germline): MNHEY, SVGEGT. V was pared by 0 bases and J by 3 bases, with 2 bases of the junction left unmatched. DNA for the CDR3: TGTGCCAGCAGTTACTCGGGGGAGGGCTACAATGAGCAGTTCTTC. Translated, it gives CASSYSGEGYNEQFF.

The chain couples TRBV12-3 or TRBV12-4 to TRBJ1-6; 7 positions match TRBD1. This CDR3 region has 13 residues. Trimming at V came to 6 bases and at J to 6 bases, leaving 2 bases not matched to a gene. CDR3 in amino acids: CASRGTANSPLHF. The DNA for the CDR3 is TGTGCCAGCAGAGGGACAGCTAATTCACCCCTCCACTTT.

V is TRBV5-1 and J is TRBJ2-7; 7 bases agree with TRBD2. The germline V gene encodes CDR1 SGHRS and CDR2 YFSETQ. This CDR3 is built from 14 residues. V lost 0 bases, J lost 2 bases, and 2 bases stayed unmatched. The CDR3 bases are TGCGCCAGCAGCTTGGACGGGGGGACCTACGAGCAGTACTTC. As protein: CASSLDGGTYEQYF.

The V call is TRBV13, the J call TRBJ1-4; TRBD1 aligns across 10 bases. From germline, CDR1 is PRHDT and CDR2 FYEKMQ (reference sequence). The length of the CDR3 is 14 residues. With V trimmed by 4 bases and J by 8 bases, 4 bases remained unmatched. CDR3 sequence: CASSSDRGREKLFF. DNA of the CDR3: TGTGCCAGCAGCTCCGACAGGGGGCGGGAAAAACTGTTTTTT.

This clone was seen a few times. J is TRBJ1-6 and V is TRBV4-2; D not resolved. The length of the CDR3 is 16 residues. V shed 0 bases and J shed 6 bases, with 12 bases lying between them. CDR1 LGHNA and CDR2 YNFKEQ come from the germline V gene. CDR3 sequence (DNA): TGTGCCAGCAGCCAAGATTTAGGAGTAGCTAATTCACCCCTCCACTTT. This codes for CASSQDLGVANSPLHF.

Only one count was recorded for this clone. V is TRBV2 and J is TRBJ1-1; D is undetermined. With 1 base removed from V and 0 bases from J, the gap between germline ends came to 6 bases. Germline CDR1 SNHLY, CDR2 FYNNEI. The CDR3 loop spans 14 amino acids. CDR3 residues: CASSEGTVNTEAFF. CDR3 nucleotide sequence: TGTGCCAGCAGTGAAGGAACGGTGAACACTGAAGCTTTCTTT.

Written as DNA, the CDR3 is TGTGCCAGCGTTGGGACCGGGGGATTAAATCAGCCCCAGCATTTT. As protein: CASVGTGGLNQPQHF. This chain joins TRBV6-6 and TRBJ1-5, with TRBD1 as a possible D gene (5 bases). The V end lost 8 bases, the J end lost 4 bases, and 18 bases lay between the germline ends. The CDR3 sequence is 15 residues long. Looked up from germline, CDR1 is MNHNY and CDR2 is SVGAGI (reference sequence).

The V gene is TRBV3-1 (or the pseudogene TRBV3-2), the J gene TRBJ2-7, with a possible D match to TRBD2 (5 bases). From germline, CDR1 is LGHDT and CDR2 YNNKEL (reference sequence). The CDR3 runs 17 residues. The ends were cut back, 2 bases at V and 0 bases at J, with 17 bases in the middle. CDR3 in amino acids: CASSQIVEASHSYEQYF. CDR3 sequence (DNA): TGTGCCAGCAGCCAAATCGTGGAGGCTTCTCACTCCTACGAGCAGTACTTC.

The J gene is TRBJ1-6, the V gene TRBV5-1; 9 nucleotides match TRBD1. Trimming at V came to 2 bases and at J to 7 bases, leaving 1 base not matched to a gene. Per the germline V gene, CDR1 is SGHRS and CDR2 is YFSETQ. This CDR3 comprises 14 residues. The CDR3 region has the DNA TGCGCCAGCAGCTTCGGGACAGGGAATTCACCCCTCCACTTT. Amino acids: CASSFGTGNSPLHF.